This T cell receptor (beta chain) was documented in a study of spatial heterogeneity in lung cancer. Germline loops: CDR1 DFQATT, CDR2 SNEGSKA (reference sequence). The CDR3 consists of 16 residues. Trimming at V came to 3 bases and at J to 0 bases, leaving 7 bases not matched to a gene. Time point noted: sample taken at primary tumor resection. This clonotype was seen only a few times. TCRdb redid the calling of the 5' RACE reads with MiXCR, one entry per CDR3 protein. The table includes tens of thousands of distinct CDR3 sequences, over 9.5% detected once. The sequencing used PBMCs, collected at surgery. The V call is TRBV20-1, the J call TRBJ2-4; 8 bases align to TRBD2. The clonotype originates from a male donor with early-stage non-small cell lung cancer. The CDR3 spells CSASISGSEAKNIQYF. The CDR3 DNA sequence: TGCAGTGCTAGTATAAGCGGGAGTGAAGCCAAAAACATTCAGTACTTC.